This record covers a single T cell receptor beta chain. These data come from a study of Ad26.COV2.S vaccination and SARS-CoV-2 variants. The CDR3 extends over 15 amino acids. The germline V and J ends were trimmed by 6 bases and 5 bases, with 17 bases remaining between them. Looked up from germline, CDR1 is WSHSY and CDR2 is SAAADI. Using immunoSEQ multiplex PCR, the repertoire was profiled, and TCRdb retains in-frame clones only, with some absent. The sample yields about 400,000 clones, approximately 90% seen once. The treatment: some 19 received Ad26.COV2.S at low or high dose, single or two shots; five or six received placebo; per-sample allocation not given. Sampling happened 63 days after the first vaccine or placebo injection. Its platform was an Ad26 vector, and its expressed antigen was Wuhan-strain SARS-CoV-2 spike.

V is TRBV10-2 and J is TRBJ2-1, with a possible D match to TRBD2 (5 bases). Sequenced here: peripheral blood, sampled in a trial of Ad26.COV2.S vaccine versus placebo. The clonotype was recovered from a person aged 18-65 years who received the Ad26.COV2.S COVID-19 vaccine or a placebo. The CDR3 DNA follows: TGCGCCAGCAGCCCCCTAGAGGGTATTCACAATGAGCAGTTCTTC. This encodes CASSPLEGIHNEQFF.